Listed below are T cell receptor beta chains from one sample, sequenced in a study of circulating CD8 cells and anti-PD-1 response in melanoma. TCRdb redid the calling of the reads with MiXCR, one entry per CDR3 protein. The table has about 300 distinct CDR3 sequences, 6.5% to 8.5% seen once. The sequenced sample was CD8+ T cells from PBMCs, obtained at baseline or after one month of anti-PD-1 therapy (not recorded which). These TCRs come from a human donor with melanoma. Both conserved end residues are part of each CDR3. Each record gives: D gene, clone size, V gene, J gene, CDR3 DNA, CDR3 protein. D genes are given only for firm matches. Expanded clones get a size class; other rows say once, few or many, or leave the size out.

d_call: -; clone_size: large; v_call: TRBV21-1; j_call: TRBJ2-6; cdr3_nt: TGTGCCAGCAGCATAGGTCACTTTGGACAGGGCGGATCTGGGGCCAACGTCCTGACTTTC; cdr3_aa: CASSIGHFGQGGSGANVLTF
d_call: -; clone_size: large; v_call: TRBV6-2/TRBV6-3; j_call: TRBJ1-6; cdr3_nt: TGTGCCAGCAGTTACAGGGATAATTCACCCCTCCACTTT; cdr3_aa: CASSYRDNSPLHF
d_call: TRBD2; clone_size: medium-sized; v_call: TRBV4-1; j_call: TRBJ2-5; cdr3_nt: TGCGCCAGCAGCTGGGCGGGGGGTCAAGAGACCCAGTACTTC; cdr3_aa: CASSWAGGQETQYF
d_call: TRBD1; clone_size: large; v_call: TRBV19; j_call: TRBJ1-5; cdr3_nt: TGTGCCAGTGGTGTAGGGGGCGATCAGCCCCAGCATTTT; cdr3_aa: CASGVGGDQPQHF
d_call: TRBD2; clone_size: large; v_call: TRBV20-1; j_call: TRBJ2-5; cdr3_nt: TGCAGTGTCCCCTCCGATATAGCGGGGGGGCCTCGGGAGACCCAGTACTTC; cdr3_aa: CSVPSDIAGGPRETQYF
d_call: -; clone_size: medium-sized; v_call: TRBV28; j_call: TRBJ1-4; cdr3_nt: TGTGCCAGCAGTGCCTCAGTTAATAATGAAAAACTGTTTTTT; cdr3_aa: CASSASVNNEKLFF
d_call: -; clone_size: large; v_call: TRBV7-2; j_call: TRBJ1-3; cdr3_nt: TGTGCCAGCAGTTCCCGGGACTCTGGAAACACCATATATTTT; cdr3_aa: CASSSRDSGNTIYF
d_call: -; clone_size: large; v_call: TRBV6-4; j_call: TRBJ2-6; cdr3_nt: TGTGCCAGCAGTGAGGACATCTCTGGGGCCAACGTCCTGACTTTC; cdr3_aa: CASSEDISGANVLTF
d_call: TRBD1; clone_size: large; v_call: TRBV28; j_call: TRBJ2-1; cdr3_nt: TGTGCCAGCAGTTACCGACAGGGGGCCTACAATGAGCAGTTCTTC; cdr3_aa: CASSYRQGAYNEQFF
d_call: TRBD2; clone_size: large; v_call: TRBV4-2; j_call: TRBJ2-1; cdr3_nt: TGTGCCAGCAGCCAAGAGCGGGGGGGCTACAATGAGCAGTTCTTC; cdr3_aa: CASSQERGGYNEQFF
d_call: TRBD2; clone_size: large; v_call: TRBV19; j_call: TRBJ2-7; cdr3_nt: TGTGCCAGTAGTACACCTTTTGGGACTAGCGGGGGAAGCTCCTACGAGCAGTACTTC; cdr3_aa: CASSTPFGTSGGSSYEQYF
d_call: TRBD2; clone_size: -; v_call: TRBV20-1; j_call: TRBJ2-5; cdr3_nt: TGCAGTGCCAGAACGGGAGGAAACCAAGAGACCCAGTACTTC; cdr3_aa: CSARTGGNQETQYF
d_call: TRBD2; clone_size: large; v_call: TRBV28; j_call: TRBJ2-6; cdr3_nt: TGTGCCACGAGCGGGGGCCGCTATACTGGGGCCAACGTCCTGACTTTC; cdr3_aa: CATSGGRYTGANVLTF
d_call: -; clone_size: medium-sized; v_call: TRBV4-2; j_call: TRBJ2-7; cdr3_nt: TGTGCCAGCAGCCAAGAAGTGGACTCTAGCTACGAGCAGTACTTC; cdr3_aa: CASSQEVDSSYEQYF
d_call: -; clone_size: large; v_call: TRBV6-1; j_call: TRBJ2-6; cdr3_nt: TGTGCCAGCAGTGAGAATGGGCTCTCTGGGGCCAACGTCCTGACTTTC; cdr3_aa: CASSENGLSGANVLTF
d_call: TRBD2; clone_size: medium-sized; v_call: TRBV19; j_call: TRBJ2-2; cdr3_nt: TGTGCCTGTAGTACCCCTGGGACTAGCGGGGGCCGGAACACCGGGGAGCTGTTTTTT; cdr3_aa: CACSTPGTSGGRNTGELFF
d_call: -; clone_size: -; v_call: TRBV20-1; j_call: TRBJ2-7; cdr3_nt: TGCAGTGCTAGTGACGGCGGAGACTACAATGAGCAGTACTTC; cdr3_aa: CSASDGGDYNEQYF
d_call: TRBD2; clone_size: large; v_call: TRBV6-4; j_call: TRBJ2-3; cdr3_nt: TGTGCCAGCAGTGCAGATAGCGGGGCAGTAGATACGCAGTATTTT; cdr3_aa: CASSADSGAVDTQYF
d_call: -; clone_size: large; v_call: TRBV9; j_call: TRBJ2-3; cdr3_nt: TGTGCCAGCAGCGCCCATGGCGGGGAGACAGATACGCAGTATTTT; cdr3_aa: CASSAHGGETDTQYF
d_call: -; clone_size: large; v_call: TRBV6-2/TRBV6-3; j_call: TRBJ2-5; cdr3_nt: TGTGCCAGCAGTTCCCCAGCAGGGCGGAGAGAGACCCAGTACTTC; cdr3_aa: CASSSPAGRRETQYF
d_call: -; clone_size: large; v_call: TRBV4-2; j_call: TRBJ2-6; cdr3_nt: TGTGCCAGCAGCCAAGATAAGGGTTCTGGGGCCAACGTCCTGACTTTC; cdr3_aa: CASSQDKGSGANVLTF
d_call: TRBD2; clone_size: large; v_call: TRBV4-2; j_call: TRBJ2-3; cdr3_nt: TGTGCCAGCAGCCCCCTGACTAGCGGGGGTCCAGATACGCAGTATTTT; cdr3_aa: CASSPLTSGGPDTQYF
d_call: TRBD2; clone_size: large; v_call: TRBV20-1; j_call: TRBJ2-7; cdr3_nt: TGCAGTGCTAGAGAAACGGGGGGGCTTTACGAGCAGTACTTC; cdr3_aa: CSARETGGLYEQYF
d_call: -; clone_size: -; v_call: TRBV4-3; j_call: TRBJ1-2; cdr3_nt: TGCGCCAGCAGCCAGGGAGCCCTTGGATATGGCTACACCTTC; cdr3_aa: CASSQGALGYGYTF
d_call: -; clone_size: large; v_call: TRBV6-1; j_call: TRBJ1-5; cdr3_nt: TGTGCCAGCAGTGAAGCAGGAGGGTTTCAGCCCCAGCATTTT; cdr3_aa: CASSEAGGFQPQHF
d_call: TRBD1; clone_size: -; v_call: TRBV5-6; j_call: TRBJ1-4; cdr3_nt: TGTGCCAGCGGCGGTGAACAGGGGGGTGAAAAACTTTTTTTT; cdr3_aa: CASGGEQGGEKLFF